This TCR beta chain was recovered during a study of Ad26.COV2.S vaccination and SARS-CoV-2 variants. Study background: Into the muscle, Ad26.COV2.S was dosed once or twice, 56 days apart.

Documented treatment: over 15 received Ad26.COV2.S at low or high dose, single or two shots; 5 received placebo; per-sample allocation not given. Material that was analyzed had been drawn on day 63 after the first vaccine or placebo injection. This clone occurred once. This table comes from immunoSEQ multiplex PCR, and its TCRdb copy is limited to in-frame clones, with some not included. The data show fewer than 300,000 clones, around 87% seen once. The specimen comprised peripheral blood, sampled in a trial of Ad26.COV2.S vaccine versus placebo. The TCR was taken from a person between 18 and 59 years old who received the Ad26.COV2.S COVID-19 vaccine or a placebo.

Here the CDR3 DNA reads TGTGCCAGCAGCCAAGAGCGTCAGGGAAGTTTTATGAACACTGAAGCTTTCTTT. Translation: CASSQERQGSFMNTEAFF. The V gene is TRBV3-1 (or the pseudogene TRBV3-2), the J gene TRBJ1-1; weak D call: TRBD1 (5 bases). The germline V and J ends were trimmed by 0 bases and 0 bases, with 17 bases remaining between them. The germline gives CDR1 LGHDT, CDR2 YNNKEL (reference sequence). The CDR3 extends over 18 amino acids.